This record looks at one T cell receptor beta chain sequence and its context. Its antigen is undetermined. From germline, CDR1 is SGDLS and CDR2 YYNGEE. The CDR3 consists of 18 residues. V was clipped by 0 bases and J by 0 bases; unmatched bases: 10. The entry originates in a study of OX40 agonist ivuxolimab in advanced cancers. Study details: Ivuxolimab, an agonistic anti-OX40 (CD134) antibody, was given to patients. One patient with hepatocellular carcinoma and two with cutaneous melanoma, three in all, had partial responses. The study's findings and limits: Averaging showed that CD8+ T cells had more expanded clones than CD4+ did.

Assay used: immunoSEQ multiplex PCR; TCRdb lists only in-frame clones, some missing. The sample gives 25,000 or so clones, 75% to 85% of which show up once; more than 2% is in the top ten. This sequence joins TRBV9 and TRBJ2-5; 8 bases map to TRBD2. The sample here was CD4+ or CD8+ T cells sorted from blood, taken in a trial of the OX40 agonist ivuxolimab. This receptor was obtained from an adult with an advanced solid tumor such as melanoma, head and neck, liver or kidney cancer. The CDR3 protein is CASSVDVAGSVYQETQYF. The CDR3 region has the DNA TGTGCCAGCAGCGTAGACGTAGCGGGGTCGGTGTACCAAGAGACCCAGTACTTC.